The rows below give T cell receptor beta chains drawn from one sample of a study of blood T cell repertoires in COVID-19. Profiling relied on immunoSEQ multiplex PCR, and the TCRdb table lists in-frame clones only, not all of them. This sample has about 110,000 clones, with approximately 89% found just once. Material for sequencing was peripheral blood. The source of these receptors is a man between 35 and 55 years old with acute or convalescent COVID-19. The conserved cysteine and the conserved F or W are not part of the CDR3 here. Each record gives: CDR3 length, J gene, V gene, CDR3 protein.

>13|TRBJ2-7|TRBV7-2
ASSRDRGPGYEQY
>15|TRBJ1-2|TRBV27
AREGDRLFLRWYGYT
>11|TRBJ2-5|TRBV18
ASSRGQGETQY
>12|TRBJ2-2|TRBV9
ASTRASNTGELF
>15|TRBJ1-2|TRBV11-2
ASSFDSGWVANYGYT
>15|TRBJ2-1|TRBV4-2
ASSHGFRGGVLSEQF
>12|TRBJ1-1|TRBV19
ASRPAGLTTEAF
>12|TRBJ1-2|TRBV19
ASSLPGTEYGYT
>13|TRBJ2-4|TRBV25-1
ASSEERGWGNIQY
>11|TRBJ2-7|TRBV9
ASSVAPFYEQY
>19|TRBJ2-6|TRBV4-1
ASSQSDRRTSSSLRGNVLT
>11|TRBJ1-5|TRBV29-1
SVETGWGQPQH
>13|TRBJ1-3|TRBV7-9
ASSRQELSGNTIY
>13|TRBJ2-5|TRBV5-6
ASSLTSGGKETQY
>15|TRBJ2-1|TRBV3-1/TRBV3-2
ASRKSGLAGRGNEQF
>16|TRBJ2-5|TRBV5-5
ASSKRLAGGLDQETQY
>13|TRBJ1-1|TRBV5-1
ASSLGGQGNTEAF
>11|TRBJ2-3|TRBV12-3/TRBV12-4
ATLDDGADTQY
>11|TRBJ2-1|TRBV6-5
ATRAGKYNEQF
>12|TRBJ1-5|TRBV6-2/TRBV6-3
ASSYSQVNQPQH
>11|TRBJ1-1|TRBV5-1
ASSFDRGTEAF
>13|TRBJ1-4|TRBV2
ASGETQGRYEKLF
>13|TRBJ1-4|TRBV7-8
ASSTRQGQNEKLF
>13|TRBJ1-3|TRBV13
ASSLPGRPGNTIY
>10|TRBJ1-1|TRBV6-5
ASRDIGRGAF
>11|TRBJ1-1|TRBV2
ASSEQGSHEAF
>18|TRBJ1-5|TRBV4-2
ASSQDGPAFGEDSNQPQH
>11|TRBJ2-3|TRBV11-3
ASSFSSTDTQY
>11|TRBJ2-5|TRBV19
ASSYSRGETQY
>13|TRBJ1-1|TRBV18
ASSPGTGANTEAF
>14|TRBJ2-5|TRBV9
ASSPRISPSQETQY
>15|TRBJ1-6|TRBV4-3
ASSQRTGDYYNSPLH
>14|TRBJ2-1|TRBV4-1
ASSRLLAGNYNEQF
>12|TRBJ2-7|TRBV27
ASRTSGDPYEQY
>16|TRBJ2-3|TRBV30
AWSPLRLAEVGTDTQY
>11|TRBJ2-1|TRBV25-1
ASLSYSYNEQF
>13|TRBJ1-5|TRBV9
ASSGEGGSNQPQH
>14|TRBJ1-5|TRBV20-1
SASQGSGQLNQPQH
>10|TRBJ1-1|TRBV6-6
ASGQGATEAF
>16|TRBJ2-5|TRBV5-4
ASSLRLAGEMVQETQY
>9|TRBJ2-7|TRBV19
ASSIGDRMN
>15|TRBJ2-7|TRBV4-2
ASSRAEGTYTSYEQY
>10|TRBJ1-1|TRBV11-2
ASSAPGQEAF
>13|TRBJ2-1|TRBV6-5
ASRDRGRSYNEQF
>12|TRBJ2-7|TRBV11-2
ASRPRQGVYEQY
>11|TRBJ1-1|TRBV5-4
ASSLTGSAEAF
>15|TRBJ1-5|TRBV13
ASSLGLGAGNNQPQH
>12|TRBJ2-7|TRBV6-5
ASSYIRDSYEQY
>11|TRBJ2-7|TRBV6-5
ASSSTRGTRQY
>14|TRBJ2-2|TRBV19
ASSKTSALNTGELF
>13|TRBJ2-1|TRBV29-1
SVFGGLAGGNEQF
>13|TRBJ1-3|TRBV5-6
ASSLAAVSGNTIY
>15|TRBJ2-3|TRBV7-6
ASSLITSGGSTDTQY